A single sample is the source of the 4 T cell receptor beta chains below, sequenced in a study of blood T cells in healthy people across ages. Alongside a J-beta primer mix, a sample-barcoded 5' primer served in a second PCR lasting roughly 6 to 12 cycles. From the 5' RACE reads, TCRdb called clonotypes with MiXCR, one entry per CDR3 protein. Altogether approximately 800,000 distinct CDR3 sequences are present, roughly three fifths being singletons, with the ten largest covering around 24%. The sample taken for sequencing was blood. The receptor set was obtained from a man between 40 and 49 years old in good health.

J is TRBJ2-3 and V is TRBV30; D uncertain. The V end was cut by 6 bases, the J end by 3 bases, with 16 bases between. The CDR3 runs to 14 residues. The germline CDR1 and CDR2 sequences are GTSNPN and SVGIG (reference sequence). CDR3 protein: CACYQALRTDTQYF. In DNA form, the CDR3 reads TGTGCCTGTTACCAGGCCCTACGGACAGATACGCAGTATTTT.

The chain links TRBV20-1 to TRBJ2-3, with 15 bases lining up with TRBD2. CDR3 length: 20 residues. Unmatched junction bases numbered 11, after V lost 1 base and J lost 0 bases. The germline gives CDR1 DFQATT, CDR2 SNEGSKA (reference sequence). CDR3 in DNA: TGCAGTGCTAGAGCCCTGGGACTAGCGGGGGGAGCCCCTAGCACAGATACGCAGTATTTT. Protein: CSARALGLAGGAPSTDTQYF.

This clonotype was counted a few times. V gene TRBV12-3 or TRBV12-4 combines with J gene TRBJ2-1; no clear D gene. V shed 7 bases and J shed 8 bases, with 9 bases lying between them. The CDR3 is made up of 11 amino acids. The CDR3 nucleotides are TGTGCCAGCACCAGCTTCGATGAGCAGTTCTTC. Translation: CASTSFDEQFF.

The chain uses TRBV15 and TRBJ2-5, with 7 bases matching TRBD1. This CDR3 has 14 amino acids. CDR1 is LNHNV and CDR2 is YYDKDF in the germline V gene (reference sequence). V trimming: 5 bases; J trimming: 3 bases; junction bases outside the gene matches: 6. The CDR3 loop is CATSRQGREETQYF. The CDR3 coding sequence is TGTGCCACCAGCCGACAGGGAAGAGAAGAGACCCAGTACTTC.